This entry lists 2 T cell receptor beta chains sequenced from one sample in a study of molecular identifiers for immune sequencing clone quantification. Each CDR3 protein is one row after TCRdb ran MiXCR on the PCR reads. The sample holds just under 650,000 distinct CDR3 sequences; 15% to 20% are singletons and the top ten take roughly 0.83%. Sequencing was done on a sample of naive CD8+ T cells from blood, with Jurkat cell RNA spiked in. Subset given: FACS-sorted CD8+CD4-CCR7+CD45RA+ naive T cells. Every receptor here comes from a human donor in good health. Some libraries in this study had Jurkat cell RNA spiked in.

Worth noting for this clonotype: It may be a read error: a sequence one base away is much more abundant. This chain links TRBV7-9 with TRBJ2-1; possibly TRBD2 for D (6 bases). The germline V gene encodes CDR1 SEHNR and CDR2 FQNEAQ (reference sequence). V gave up 2 bases and J gave up 5 bases, with 16 bases separating them. This CDR3 comprises 16 residues. The CDR3: CASSLSVGGPHNEQFF. CDR3 nucleotide sequence: TGTGCCAGCAGCTTATCTGTCGGGGGTCCCCACAATGAGCAGTTCTTC.

This clonotype appeared many times. The chain employs TRBV29-1 and TRBJ2-7; D perhaps matches TRBD1 (6 bases). V was clipped by 2 bases and J by 2 bases, with 10 bases between them. This CDR3 spans 13 amino acids. The germline gives CDR1 SQVTM, CDR2 ANQGSEA. CDR3: CSVEIRDTYEQYF. The DNA of the CDR3 is TGCAGCGTTGAAATCCGGGACACCTACGAGCAGTACTTC.